This T cell receptor (beta chain) comes out of a study of regulatory T cells in long-lasting Graves disease. Study-wide results and limits: Sharing of public clonotypes was greater in persistent patients (about 2,700) than in new patients (around 1,000). Favored gene segments in persistent disease were TRBV28, TRBJ1-2 and TRBJ2-5.

Indicated time point: persistent/refractory GD, antithyroid drugs over 5 years with positive TRAb. The TCR library used RNA extracted from PBMCs. Researchers made TCR beta libraries by using iRepertoire HTBI primers and running Arm-PCR on CDR3 regions. TCRdb called the multiplex PCR reads again in MiXCR, with one record for every CDR3 protein. The table has over 650,000 distinct CDR3 sequences, about 30% seen once; the top ten hold 40% to 50%. Germline V lookup: CDR1 MDHEN, CDR2 SYDVKM. This CDR3 contains 13 residues. V lost 6 bases and J lost 9, with 15 bases in between. There are a few counts of this clonotype. Its cognate antigen is unknown.

The chain carries TRBV28 and TRBJ1-5; the D is unclear. The TCR comes from a female donor with Graves disease. The specimen was peripheral blood mononuclear cells (PBMCs), collected when the disease was refractory, from a patient treated with antithyroid drugs. DNA for the CDR3: TGTGCCAGCAGGGAATCAACCCCGAGGCCCCAGCATTTT. This codes for CASRESTPRPQHF.